A single sample gave rise to the 13 T cell receptor beta chains below, sequenced in a study of T cell responses to AZD1222 COVID-19 vaccine. Sequenced by immunoSEQ multiplex PCR; TCRdb stores in-frame clones only, minus some. The table records 65,000 to 100,000 clones, 85% to 90% of them present only once. Material: peripheral blood, obtained 28 days after the second AZD1222 dose. Receptors originate from an adult who received the AZD1222 COVID-19 vaccine.

V and J are TRBV15 and TRBJ2-1; TRBD2 matches at 7 bases. The germline V gene has CDR1 LNHNV and CDR2 YYDKDF (reference sequence). The CDR3 consists of 13 residues. The trim removed 7 bases at V and 9 bases at J, leaving 9 bases unmatched. CDR3 region: CATTAGVLTEQFF. Written as DNA, the CDR3 is TGTGCCACCACGGCGGGAGTATTAACTGAGCAGTTCTTC. Looking up the rest from reference TRBV15 and TRBJ2-1 gives the full variable domain: DAMVIQNPRYQVTQFGKPVTLSCSQTLNHNVMYWYQQKSSQAPKLLFHYYDKDFNNEADTPDNFQSRRPNTSFCFLDIRSPGLGDTAMYLCATTAGVLTEQFFGPGTRLTVL.

This rearrangement joins TRBV4-1 to TRBJ1-1; tentatively, D is TRBD1 (6 bases). Trimming pared 1 base from V and 0 bases from J, leaving 6 bases between. Germline V CDR1 and CDR2: MGHRA, YSYEKL. The length of the CDR3 is 14 residues. CDR3 sequence reads: CASSQGTVNTEAFF. The CDR3 DNA sequence: TGCGCCAGCAGCCAAGGGACAGTGAACACTGAAGCTTTCTTT.

The chain links TRBV5-4 to TRBJ2-3; 7 bases match TRBD1. The J segment lost 5 bases and the V segment lost 5 bases, leaving 8 bases of the junction unmatched. This CDR3 comprises 14 residues. Germline V CDR1 and CDR2: SGHNT, YYREEE (reference sequence). As DNA, the CDR3 is TGTGCCAGCAGATCCGGGACAGAGGGAGATACGCAGTATTTT. Residues: CASRSGTEGDTQYF.

This rearrangement joins TRBV28 to TRBJ1-1; D gene ambiguous. The germline gives CDR1 MDHEN, CDR2 SYDVKM. The V and J ends lost 2 bases and 10 bases respectively, with 11 bases between them. The CDR3 has 12 amino acids. CDR3 sequence (DNA): TGTGCCAGCAGTTTACGGCCGCAAGTAGCTTTCTTT. This sequence encodes CASSLRPQVAFF.

The table lists this clone with a few counts. The rearrangement links TRBV5-4 to TRBJ2-7, with TRBD1 as a possible D gene (5 bases). CDR1 is SGHNT and CDR2 is YYREEE in the germline V gene (reference sequence). V gave up 1 base and J gave up 5 bases, with 13 bases separating them. CDR3 length: 14 amino acids. For the CDR3, the DNA is TGTGCCAGCAGCTTGAATGTCGAAGGGGACGAGCAGTACTTC. This gives the protein CASSLNVEGDEQYF.

This chain uses TRBV5-1 with TRBJ2-2, with 7 bases lining up with TRBD1. The CDR3 contains 13 residues. Per germline, CDR1 SGHRS and CDR2 YFSETQ. The ends lost 7 bases at V and 4 bases at J; junction bases unmatched: 4. The CDR3 nucleotides read TGCGCCAGCGCTCGGGACAGCACCGGGGAGCTGTTTTTT. Its protein is CASARDSTGELFF.

V usage is TRBV28 and J usage is TRBJ2-7; a weak D match, TRBD1 (6 bases). Germline V gene sequence: CDR1 MDHEN, CDR2 SYDVKM. V was clipped by 5 bases and J by 1 base, with 18 bases between them. This CDR3 region has 16 residues. The CDR3 DNA reads TGTGCCAGCAGTCCAACGGGCCGACAGGTTTCCTACGAGCAGTACTTC. It yields the protein CASSPTGRQVSYEQYF. Combining the CDR3 with reference TRBV28 and TRBJ2-7 gives the whole variable domain DVKVTQSSRYLVKRTGEKVFLECVQDMDHENMFWYRQDPGLGLRLIYFSYDVKMKEKGDIPEGYSVSREKKERFSLILESASTNQTSMYLCASSPTGRQVSYEQYFGPGTRLTVT.

The J gene is TRBJ2-7, the V gene TRBV5-5; 14 bases are shared with TRBD2. CDR1 SGHKS and CDR2 YYEKEE come from the germline V gene (reference sequence). CDR3 length: 14 amino acids. With 4 bases clipped from V and 4 bases from J, the junction kept 1 base outside the gene matches. CDR3 amino acids: CASSRTSGRYEQYF. CDR3 DNA: TGTGCCAGCAGCCGGACTAGCGGGAGGTACGAGCAGTACTTC.

J is TRBJ2-7 and V is TRBV30, with 13 bases that match TRBD2. The germline CDR1 and CDR2 sequences are GTSNPN and SVGIG (reference sequence). Trimming took 3 bases from V and 6 from J; bases not matched to a gene: 8. The CDR3 loop spans 15 amino acids. The CDR3 DNA follows: TGTGCCTGGAGCGCCGGACTAGCGGGAGTGGGCGAGCAGTACTTC. Residues: CAWSAGLAGVGEQYF.

The V call is TRBV24-1, the J call TRBJ2-1, with TRBD1 matching 11 bases. After removal of 2 bases from V and 8 bases from J, the junction contained 4 bases not matched to a gene. The CDR3 is 15 amino acids. Germline V lookup: CDR1 KGHDR, CDR2 SFDVKD. The CDR3 reads CATSDSGTGGYEQFF. CDR3 in DNA: TGTGCCACCAGTGATTCCGGGACAGGGGGATATGAGCAGTTCTTC.

With respect to this clone: The junction differs from germline at one of its ends, possibly a read error. The chain couples TRBV6-5 to TRBJ1-1, with D maybe TRBD1 (5 bases). The V gene's germline CDR1 is MNHEY and CDR2 SVGAGI. The CDR3 consists of 12 residues. The CDR3 DNA follows: TGTGCCAGCAAAACGACAGACGCTGACGCTTTCTTT. Translation gives CASKTTDADAFF.

The V call is TRBV5-4, the J call TRBJ2-1; 11 bases line up with TRBD2. Germline values: CDR1 SGHNT, CDR2 YYREEE (reference sequence). This CDR3 region has 14 residues. The V segment lost 0 bases and the J segment 8 bases; nucleotides outside the gene matches: 1. The CDR3 sequence is CASSLGLAGHEQFF. Written as DNA, the CDR3 is TGTGCCAGCAGCTTGGGACTAGCGGGACATGAGCAGTTCTTC.

The V call is TRBV20-1, the J call TRBJ1-4; D is ambiguous. Germline CDR1 reads DFQATT; CDR2 reads SNEGSKA (reference sequence). The CDR3 is made up of 14 amino acids. V shed 3 bases and J shed 4 bases, with 12 bases lying between them. The CDR3 here is CSASLDGRNEKLFF. CDR3 DNA sequence: TGCAGTGCTAGTCTGGACGGCCGTAATGAAAAACTGTTTTTT.